A selection of T cell receptor beta chains follows, all from one sample in a study of blood T cell repertoires in COVID-19. Profiled with immunoSEQ multiplex PCR; TCRdb holds only in-frame clones, not every one. The table shows around 120,000 clones, with 85% to 90% occurring only once. Sequencing was performed on peripheral blood. Receptors originate from a woman aged 55-70 years with COVID-19, enrolled during active disease. CDR3s include the opening cysteine and the closing phenylalanine or tryptophan. A D gene is named only where the DNA matches it firmly. Size is omitted from some rows. Given values are once, few, many or a class for expanded clones.

CDR3nt | CDR3aa | j_gene | d_gene | abundance | v_gene
TGTGCCAGCAGCCAAGTTCCCACTATATCGGGGAGATACAATGAGCAGTTCTTC | CASSQVPTISGRYNEQFF | TRBJ2-1 | . | few | TRBV3-1/TRBV3-2
TGTGCCAGCTCCCCGCGGGACGGGGGTGAAAAACTGTTTTTT | CASSPRDGGEKLFF | TRBJ1-4 | . | . | TRBV18
TGTGCCAGCTCACCTGGGGGGAGTTCGAACACCGGGGAGCTGTTTTTT | CASSPGGSSNTGELFF | TRBJ2-2 | . | . | TRBV18
TGTGCCAGCAGTGCCGAGAAGTCCTCTCCTGAAGCTTTCTTT | CASSAEKSSPEAFF | TRBJ1-1 | . | . | TRBV6-4
TGTGCCAGCAGCTTAACAGACGTCCCGGGACAGGGGAGGGTTAATGAGCAGTTCTTC | CASSLTDVPGQGRVNEQFF | TRBJ2-1 | TRBD1 | . | TRBV7-3
TGTGCCAGTAGTATACCCCTCGGGTTAGCGGGGGGACCCACAGATACGCAGTATTTT | CASSIPLGLAGGPTDTQYF | TRBJ2-3 | TRBD2 | . | TRBV19
TGTGCCAGTAGAGGTCCAGGGGGCATCGGCAACGAGCAGTACTTC | CASRGPGGIGNEQYF | TRBJ2-7 | TRBD1 | . | TRBV5-5
TGTGCCAGCCATACCCCCCGGGGGGGGGAGAGGACCGGGGAGCTGTTTTTT | CASHTPRGGERTGELFF | TRBJ2-2 | TRBD2 | . | TRBV19
TGTGCCGCAGCAGGGGATGGCTACACCTTC | CAAAGDGYTF | TRBJ1-2 | . | . | TRBV28
TGTGCCAGCAGTAGGACAGGGGGCCGCGGCTACACCTTC | CASSRTGGRGYTF | TRBJ1-2 | TRBD1 | . | TRBV6-5
TGTGCCAGTACCACATCTGGGGCCGGAGATAATTCACCCCTCCACTTT | CASTTSGAGDNSPLHF | TRBJ1-6 | . | . | TRBV19
TGTGCCAGCAGCTTATCGGGGGTTGGGGGTGAGCAGTTCTTC | CASSLSGVGGEQFF | TRBJ2-1 | . | . | TRBV7-8
TGTGCCAGCAGCGTAGAGGAGCGGGGGGCCCTCTTCAAGACCCAGTACTTC | CASSVEERGALFKTQYF | TRBJ2-5 | TRBD2 | . | TRBV9
TGTGCCAGTAGCCTACTGGGGACAGGGGGCTCGGGCTCCTACGAGCAGTACTTC | CASSLLGTGGSGSYEQYF | TRBJ2-7 | TRBD1 | . | TRBV19
TGTGCCAGCAGTTTACGGTTCCCGGGACAAGGGTACGAGCAGTACTTC | CASSLRFPGQGYEQYF | TRBJ2-7 | . | . | TRBV27
TGTGCCAGCCCCAGTCCGTCTGGGGCCAACGTCCTGACTTTC | CASPSPSGANVLTF | TRBJ2-6 | . | . | TRBV11-1
TGTGCCAGCAGCGAACAGGGTTTGGGTACGCAGTATTTT | CASSEQGLGTQYF | TRBJ2-3 | . | . | TRBV7-2
TGTGCCAGCACCTTCCCGGGGGGAGGTAGGAATGGCTACACCTTC | CASTFPGGGRNGYTF | TRBJ1-2 | . | . | TRBV28
TGCGCCACCACCCCGGCAGAGCTAATACCGGCGGCTGAAGCTTTCTTT | CATTPAELIPAAEAFF | TRBJ1-1 | . | . | TRBV23-1
TGTGCCAGCAGCGTAGCTCCGGGACTAGCGGGGGCAGATACGCAGTATTTT | CASSVAPGLAGADTQYF | TRBJ2-3 | TRBD2 | . | TRBV9
TGTGCCAGCAGACAGGTCGGCCATACGCAGTATTTT | CASRQVGHTQYF | TRBJ2-3 | . | . | TRBV3-1/TRBV3-2
TGTGCCAGCTCACCACCCGGGACAGGGAGGGAAGCTTTCTTT | CASSPPGTGREAFF | TRBJ1-1 | TRBD1 | . | TRBV18
TGTGCCAGCAGCTTAACGGGGGGAAGAAACAACTATGGCTACACCTTC | CASSLTGGRNNYGYTF | TRBJ1-2 | . | . | TRBV7-3
TGTGCTCATGCACCCAACAGGGGAACTAATGAAAAACTGTTTTTT | CAHAPNRGTNEKLFF | TRBJ1-4 | TRBD1 | . | TRBV6-5
TGTGCCAGCAGCACAAGACTAGCGGTGCGCGAGCAGTACTTC | CASSTRLAVREQYF | TRBJ2-7 | TRBD2 | . | TRBV5-6
TGCGCCAGCAGCCAAGGGGCGGCAGGGGCGAGCTACGAGCAGTACTTC | CASSQGAAGASYEQYF | TRBJ2-7 | . | . | TRBV4-3
TGTGCCAGTAGTCTGCTTCGCGGGGGGCAGTTCTTC | CASSLLRGGQFF | TRBJ2-1 | TRBD2 | . | TRBV19
TGTGCCAGCAGCCCACAACCTGGGACTGGGAACACCTTC | CASSPQPGTGNTF | TRBJ1-2 | . | . | TRBV3-1/TRBV3-2
TGTGCCAGCAGCTTAGGAGTCGACTCCTACGAGCAGTACTTC | CASSLGVDSYEQYF | TRBJ2-7 | . | . | TRBV11-2
TGTGCCAGCAGTTATCACCGGGACAGGGCGTCTGAAGCTTTCTTT | CASSYHRDRASEAFF | TRBJ1-1 | TRBD1 | . | TRBV6-2/TRBV6-3
TGTGCCAGCAGTCAACAGGTGAACACTGAAGCTTTCTTT | CASSQQVNTEAFF | TRBJ1-1 | . | . | TRBV6-5
TGTGCCATCAGTGAACCAGGGAAAGAGACCCAGTACTTC | CAISEPGKETQYF | TRBJ2-5 | . | . | TRBV10-3
TGTGCCAGCAGCTTATCCTCGGTCAGCACAGATACGCAGTATTTT | CASSLSSVSTDTQYF | TRBJ2-3 | . | once | TRBV5-4
TGTGCCAGCAGCGTAGGACAGCCAACTAATGAAAAACTGTTTTTT | CASSVGQPTNEKLFF | TRBJ1-4 | . | . | TRBV9
TGTGCCGCCAAGGCCCAGGGTGACGAGCAGTACTTC | CAAKAQGDEQYF | TRBJ2-7 | . | once | TRBV10-3
TGTGCCAGCAGCTTTGCCGGCTCTGGGGCCAACGTCCTGACTTTC | CASSFAGSGANVLTF | TRBJ2-6 | . | once | TRBV5-5
TGTGCCAGCAGTTGGACTAGCGGGGGCCCGCGCAACAATGAGCAGTTCTTC | CASSWTSGGPRNNEQFF | TRBJ2-1 | TRBD2 | . | TRBV6-2/TRBV6-3
TGTGCCAGCTCACCTACTAGCTCAGAGACCCAGTACTTC | CASSPTSSETQYF | TRBJ2-5 | . | . | TRBV18
TGCGCCAGCAGCCCCGTTGGTGCGGGTGGTCAGCCCCAGCATTTT | CASSPVGAGGQPQHF | TRBJ1-5 | . | . | TRBV5-1
TGTGCCAGCAGCACGACTAGGTACACTGAAGCTTTCTTT | CASSTTRYTEAFF | TRBJ1-1 | . | few | TRBV6-5
TGTGCCAGCAGCCCCACGACAGGGAGCAACTATGGCTACACCTTC | CASSPTTGSNYGYTF | TRBJ1-2 | TRBD1 | . | TRBV7-3
TGTGCCAGCAGTTATCAGACAGGGCGGGGCACTGAAGCTTTCTTT | CASSYQTGRGTEAFF | TRBJ1-1 | TRBD1 | . | TRBV5-4
TGCGCCAGCAGCCAAGACCCCACACATTCTGGAAACACCATATATTTT | CASSQDPTHSGNTIYF | TRBJ1-3 | . | . | TRBV4-3
TGTGCCACCAGCAGCGTTGGACTGTCGAACACTGAAGCTTTCTTT | CATSSVGLSNTEAFF | TRBJ1-1 | . | . | TRBV15
TGTGCCAGCAGCCAAGGACCCAGGATCTCCGGAAACACCATATATTTT | CASSQGPRISGNTIYF | TRBJ1-3 | . | . | TRBV4-2
TGCAGTGCTAGTTCGGAGTTCGCGCGTCGCAATCAGCCCCAGCATTTT | CSASSEFARRNQPQHF | TRBJ1-5 | . | . | TRBV20-1
TGTGCCAGCAGTAGGGACAGGGGTCGCACTGAAGCTTTCTTT | CASSRDRGRTEAFF | TRBJ1-1 | TRBD1 | . | TRBV6-5
TGCGCCAGCAGCTTCGGGGATTCACAAGAGACCCAGTACTTC | CASSFGDSQETQYF | TRBJ2-5 | . | . | TRBV5-1
TGCGCCAGCAGCCCCGGACTAGCGGGGGCCCCCCAATACTTC | CASSPGLAGAPQYF | TRBJ2-5 | TRBD2 | . | TRBV5-1
TGTGCCAGCAGCTTAGAGCAGGGGGCCCCCTACAATGAGCAGTTCTTC | CASSLEQGAPYNEQFF | TRBJ2-1 | TRBD1 | . | TRBV7-2
TGTGCCAGTGCTGCGCGGACTAACTATGGCTACACCTTC | CASAARTNYGYTF | TRBJ1-2 | . | . | TRBV19
TGTGCTAGTGGTTTGGTAATCGCAGGGAACACTGAAGCTTTCTTT | CASGLVIAGNTEAFF | TRBJ1-1 | . | . | TRBV12-5
TGTGCCACCAGTGATTCGCGGGGCGACTATGGCTACACCTTC | CATSDSRGDYGYTF | TRBJ1-2 | . | . | TRBV24-1
TGTGCCAGCAGCCAAGACGTCGCAGTTATGAATTCACCCCTCCACTTT | CASSQDVAVMNSPLHF | TRBJ1-6 | . | . | TRBV3-1/TRBV3-2
TGTGCCAGCATAGAGAGCGCGGGCGCTGAAGCTTTCTTT | CASIESAGAEAFF | TRBJ1-1 | . | . | TRBV6-5